A single sample gave rise to the 18 T cell receptor beta chains below, sequenced in a study of CD8 T cells in Susac syndrome. Random hexamers were used to reverse transcribe the RNA input (roughly 0.5 to 1 ug). TCRdb re-derived calls from the immunoSEQ multiplex PCR reads in MiXCR, one entry per CDR3 protein. The sample contains 74,000 or so distinct CDR3 sequences, under 95% of which appear only once. Sequencing used CD4+ T cells from PBMCs. All receptors come from a human donor with Susac syndrome.

The rearrangement joins TRBV7-2 to TRBJ2-7; D tentatively fits TRBD1 or TRBD2 (5 bases each). V was trimmed by 2 bases and J by 5 bases, leaving 16 bases between them. Per the germline V gene, CDR1 is SGHTA and CDR2 is FQGNSA. CDR3 length: 15 residues. The CDR3, as DNA: TGTGCCAGCAGCTTATTGGGGCATTCGAGGGACGAGCAGTACTTC. Its protein is CASSLLGHSRDEQYF.

The gene calls are TRBV20-1 and TRBJ2-5, with TRBD2 matching over 10 bases. V shed 4 bases and J 4 bases; nucleotides not matched to a gene: 3. The CDR3 is 13 residues long. Per the germline V gene, CDR1 is DFQATT and CDR2 is SNEGSKA (reference sequence). DNA of the CDR3: TGCAGTGCTAAACTAGCGGGAAGAGAGACCCAGTACTTC. Translating gives CSAKLAGRETQYF.

The chain has TRBV29-1 and TRBJ1-2, with D hard to call. Trimming shortened V by 8 bases and J by 4 bases, and 14 bases separated the two germline ends. CDR1 is SQVTM, CDR2 ANQGSEA, per germline. This CDR3 comprises 12 residues. The CDR3 nucleotides read TGCAGCACCGACACCCCCGTCTATGGCTACACCTTC. Amino acid sequence: CSTDTPVYGYTF.

V gene TRBV7-9 combines with J gene TRBJ1-4; TRBD1 might be the D (5 bases). The CDR3 has 16 amino acids. Per germline, CDR1 SEHNR and CDR2 FQNEAQ (reference sequence). Trimming cost V 5 bases and J 0 bases, with 13 bases left between them. Here the CDR3 DNA reads TGTGCCAGCAGCCGAGGGGCGTTTGCAACTAATGAAAAACTGTTTTTT. It encodes CASSRGAFATNEKLFF.

The chain joins TRBV7-2 to TRBJ2-7; D may be TRBD2 (6 bases). Germline V CDR1 and CDR2: SGHTA, FQGNSA. V was shortened by 3 bases and J by 4 bases, with 13 bases between the two germline ends. The CDR3 has 14 residues. CDR3 sequence: CASSFRTGEYEQYF. The CDR3 coding sequence is TGTGCCAGCAGCTTTCGGACGGGGGAATACGAGCAGTACTTC.

V gene TRBV3-1 combines with J gene TRBJ2-5, with TRBD2 matching over 14 bases. With 6 bases clipped from V and 10 bases from J, the junction kept 10 bases outside the gene matches. This CDR3 comprises 15 residues. Germline V gene data show CDR1 as LGHDT and CDR2 as YNNKEL (reference sequence). The CDR3 bases are TGTGCCAGCAGTCCTGGGACTAGCGGGAGAGGGGACCAGTACTTC. Protein sequence: CASSPGTSGRGDQYF.

The chain recombines TRBV27 with TRBJ1-1; D might be TRBD1 (5 bases). CDR1 and CDR2 (germline): MNHEY, SMNVEV (reference sequence). The CDR3 contains 14 residues. The V and J ends lost 4 bases and 1 base respectively, with 10 bases between them. CDR3 in amino acids: CASSYLGQNTEAFF. CDR3 sequence (DNA): TGTGCCAGCAGTTACCTCGGACAGAACACTGAAGCTTTCTTT.

This clonotype was counted a single time. The J gene is TRBJ1-6, the V gene TRBV5-6; D is perhaps TRBD1 (5 bases). Trimming removed 3 bases at V and 7 bases at J, with 11 bases between. The CDR3 consists of 14 residues. Germline CDR1 is SGHDT and CDR2 is YYEEEE. The CDR3 nucleotides are TGTGCCAGCAGCTCCCCGGGACCCAATTCACCCCTCCACTTT. Protein product: CASSSPGPNSPLHF.

The rearrangement joins TRBV27 to TRBJ2-1; D is tentatively TRBD1 or TRBD2 (6 bases each). The length of the CDR3 is 14 residues. V shed 3 bases and J shed 10 bases, with 16 bases lying between them. Germline lookup yields CDR1 MNHEY and CDR2 SMNVEV (reference sequence). CDR3 residues: CASSFSEGGLEQFF. For the CDR3, the DNA is TGTGCCAGCAGTTTCTCGGAGGGGGGTTTGGAGCAGTTCTTC.

The J gene is TRBJ2-3, the V gene TRBV3-1, with TRBD2 matching 11 bases. Germline V lookup: CDR1 LGHDT, CDR2 YNNKEL (reference sequence). The V and J ends lost 1 base and 4 bases, in that order; junction bases with no gene match: 10. CDR3 length: 18 amino acids. The DNA of the CDR3 is TGTGCCAGCAGCCAAGGGATAGCGGGAGGGCTAGGGCCAGATACGCAGTATTTT. Its protein is CASSQGIAGGLGPDTQYF.

The chain uses TRBV30 and TRBJ1-4; D gene uncertain. V gave up 5 bases and J gave up 0 bases, with 13 bases separating them. The CDR3 runs 15 residues. The germline V gene encodes CDR1 GTSNPN and CDR2 SVGIG (reference sequence). Written as DNA, the CDR3 is TGTGCCTGGGGAGGGTTTTCGGCAACTAATGAAAAACTGTTTTTT. It specifies CAWGGFSATNEKLFF.

The chain employs TRBV5-6 and TRBJ2-1; D gene unclear. Per the germline V gene, CDR1 is SGHDT and CDR2 is YYEEEE. V shed 7 bases and J shed 3 bases, with 5 bases lying between them. The CDR3 sequence is 11 residues long. The CDR3 DNA reads TGTGCCAGCGGCCTCTACAATGAGCAGTTCTTC. Its protein is CASGLYNEQFF.

This chain uses TRBV7-6 with TRBJ1-1; 7 nucleotides match TRBD1. The CDR3 contains 17 residues. Germline V gene data show CDR1 as SGHVS and CDR2 as FNYEAQ. V lost 3 bases and J lost 1; bases outside the gene matches: 11. CDR3 bases: TGTGCCAGCAGCTTTAAGACAGGGTGGAAAGGGAACACTGAAGCTTTCTTT. Protein sequence: CASSFKTGWKGNTEAFF. The whole variable domain, remainder taken from reference TRBV7-6 and TRBJ1-1, is GAGVSQSPRYKVTKRGQDVALRCDPISGHVSLYWYRQALGQGPEFLTYFNYEAQQDKSGLPNDRFSAERPEGSISTLTIQRTEQRDSAMYRCASSFKTGWKGNTEAFFGQGTRLTVV.

This clonotype has only one observation. This sequence joins TRBV19 and TRBJ2-3; 8 positions match TRBD2. V trimming: 3 bases; J trimming: 7 bases; junction bases outside the gene matches: 3. Germline CDR1 reads LNHDA; CDR2 reads SQIVND (reference sequence). CDR3 length equals 13 residues. CDR3 protein: CASSISGVNTQYF. The CDR3 DNA reads as TGTGCCAGTAGTATTAGCGGGGTAAATACGCAGTATTTT.

This clonotype was recorded only once. DNA of the CDR3: TGTGCCAGCAGTTACTCGGCGGTCCAGATCTACGAGCAGTACTTC. It specifies CASSYSAVQIYEQYF. The chain combines TRBV6-5 with TRBJ2-7; no clear D. The V end lost 0 bases, the J end lost 3 bases, and 12 bases lay between the germline ends. This CDR3 contains 15 residues. Germline V gene lookup returns CDR1 MNHEY and CDR2 SVGAGI.

The rearrangement uses TRBV7-8 and TRBJ1-4, with D hard to call. Trimming removed 1 base at V and 7 bases at J, with 19 bases between. The CDR3 is made up of 17 amino acids. CDR1 is SGHVS, CDR2 FQNEAQ, per germline. As DNA, the CDR3 is TGTGCCAGCAGCTTAGACTTTCGGACGGCGACGGGTGAAAAACTGTTTTTT. Encoded protein: CASSLDFRTATGEKLFF. Full variable domain (missing parts from reference TRBV7-8 and TRBJ1-4): GAGVSQSPRYKVAKRGQDVALRCDPISGHVSLFWYQQALGQGPEFLTYFQNEAQLDKSGLPSDRFFAERPEGSVSTLKIQRTQQEDSAVYLCASSLDFRTATGEKLFFGSGTQLSVL.

This chain connects TRBV27 to TRBJ2-2; D not resolved. The CDR3 has 15 residues. Germline V gene data show CDR1 as MNHEY and CDR2 as SMNVEV (reference sequence). Deletions cut 3 bases from V and 6 bases from J, with 14 bases between. CDR3 protein: CASSFLDVVAGELFF. The CDR3 DNA is TGTGCCAGCAGTTTCTTGGACGTAGTCGCCGGGGAGCTGTTTTTT.

This chain uses TRBV7-2 with TRBJ1-2, with 7 bases lining up with TRBD1. Germline loops: CDR1 SGHTA, CDR2 FQGNSA. Trimming at V came to 5 bases and at J to 0 bases, leaving 12 bases not matched to a gene. This CDR3 contains 17 residues. The DNA for the CDR3 is TGTGCCAGCAGCCGCGGGGACAGATTTCTTCCTAACTATGGCTACACCTTC. As protein: CASSRGDRFLPNYGYTF.